There are many counts of the clone carrying this TCR beta chain. Authors' data handling: To classify distant metastasis in papillary thyroid cancer, a model was built from CDR3 differences across clinicopathological groups. TCRdb re-clonotyped the PCR reads through MiXCR. The V and J calls and clone size come from TCRdb's table, not from the authors' own analysis. The sample carries about 50,000 clones, around 20% recorded once. The CDR3 is 14 residues long. The V segment lost 0 bases and the J segment 4 bases; nucleotides outside the gene matches: 3. Germline V gene lookup returns CDR1 GTSNPN and CDR2 SVGIG (reference sequence). Among the patients, none had received any treatment before thyroid surgery. These data belong to a study of metastatic and nonmetastatic thyroid tumors.

The gene calls are TRBV30 and TRBJ2-1, with 7 bases that match TRBD1. The source is a female donor with papillary thyroid cancer or a benign thyroid nodule (not recorded which). Some clones in this sample may be carry-over from other donors' samples. The sequenced sample consisted of blood. The CDR3 DNA sequence: TGTGCCTGGAGTGTTGGGACAGATTACAATGAGCAGTTCTTC. Translated, it gives CAWSVGTDYNEQFF.